This is a list of T cell receptor beta chains from one sample in a study of OX40 agonist ivuxolimab in advanced cancers. Clones were sequenced by immunoSEQ multiplex PCR, and TCRdb holds only the in-frame ones, with some missing. The sample consists of approximately 66,000 clones, 85% to 90% of them appearing once. The source material was CD4+ or CD8+ T cells sorted from blood, sampled in a trial of the OX40 agonist ivuxolimab. The receptors were sampled from an adult with an advanced solid tumor such as melanoma, head and neck, liver or kidney cancer. CDR3s leave out the opening cysteine and the closing phenylalanine or tryptophan. Fields, in order: D gene, V gene, J gene, CDR3 length, CDR3 protein. The D gene is left open where the match is weak.

d_gene: TRBD1; v_gene: TRBV13; j_gene: TRBJ2-7; len: 12; CDR3aa: ASSLGQGASEQY
d_gene: -; v_gene: TRBV6-5; j_gene: TRBJ1-1; len: 12; CDR3aa: ASSYRGGNTEAF
d_gene: TRBD2; v_gene: TRBV9; j_gene: TRBJ2-7; len: 13; CDR3aa: ASAQTSGPTYEQY
d_gene: -; v_gene: TRBV7-9; j_gene: TRBJ2-2; len: 13; CDR3aa: ASRAATGEDGELF
d_gene: -; v_gene: TRBV19; j_gene: TRBJ1-1; len: 11; CDR3aa: ASSIGRNTEAF
d_gene: TRBD2; v_gene: TRBV9; j_gene: TRBJ2-3; len: 15; CDR3aa: ASSVVSLAGGTDTQY
d_gene: -; v_gene: TRBV9; j_gene: TRBJ1-1; len: 14; CDR3aa: ASSVALDRSNTEAF
d_gene: -; v_gene: TRBV4-3; j_gene: TRBJ1-6; len: 13; CDR3aa: ASSQDDRTNSPLH
d_gene: TRBD2; v_gene: TRBV27; j_gene: TRBJ2-1; len: 16; CDR3aa: ASREGLAGEHSYNEQF
d_gene: -; v_gene: TRBV6-6; j_gene: TRBJ1-1; len: 14; CDR3aa: ASLSWRGVGGTEAF
d_gene: -; v_gene: TRBV6-5; j_gene: TRBJ1-1; len: 11; CDR3aa: ASSQGRNTEAF
d_gene: TRBD1; v_gene: TRBV4-1; j_gene: TRBJ1-2; len: 16; CDR3aa: ASSPVGQGAHGMYGYT
d_gene: TRBD2; v_gene: TRBV19; j_gene: TRBJ2-3; len: 13; CDR3aa: ASRPAGSITDTQY
d_gene: -; v_gene: TRBV13; j_gene: TRBJ1-2; len: 12; CDR3aa: ASRQKANRDGYT
d_gene: -; v_gene: TRBV6-1; j_gene: TRBJ2-7; len: 13; CDR3aa: ASSETPPGPYEQY